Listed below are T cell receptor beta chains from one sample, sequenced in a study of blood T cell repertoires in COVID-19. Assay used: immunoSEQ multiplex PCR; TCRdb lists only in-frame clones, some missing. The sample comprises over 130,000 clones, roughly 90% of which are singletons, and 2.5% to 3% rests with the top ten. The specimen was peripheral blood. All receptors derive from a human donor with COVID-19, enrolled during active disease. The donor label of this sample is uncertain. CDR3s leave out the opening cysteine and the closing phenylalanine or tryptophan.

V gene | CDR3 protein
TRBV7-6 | ASSLKTAQSNRAF
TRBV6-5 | ASRNNREYEQY
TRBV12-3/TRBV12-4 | ASSSDSRTEAF
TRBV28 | ASSDGGAGANVLT
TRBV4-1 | ASSSTGGANYGYT
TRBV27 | ASSDREVDTQY
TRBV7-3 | ASSFSSGGTGELF
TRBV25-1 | ASSDSSRWGQGYGYT
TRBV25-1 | ASAPGSPSSYNEQF
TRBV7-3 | ASRYGTGVNNEQF
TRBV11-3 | ASSLASNSPLH
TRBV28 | ASSSGGFTGELF
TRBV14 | ASSQDQGDTYNEQF
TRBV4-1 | ASSQVDRAFPYNEQF
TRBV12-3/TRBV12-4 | ASSDRDNSPLH
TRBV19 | ASSETGLPGANVLT
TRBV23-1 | ASSRGVRTEAF
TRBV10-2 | ASSTGTSGNNEQF
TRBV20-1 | SAPGTEAF
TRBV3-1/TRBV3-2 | ASSDDRKVSDTQY
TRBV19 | ASSTTFRRDRGNTEAF
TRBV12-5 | ASGLGTFQETQY
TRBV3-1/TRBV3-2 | ASSQGQGPAYGYT
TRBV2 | ASRVGGNTIY
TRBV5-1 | ASSKEGSGGALDTQY
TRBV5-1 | ASSLGQVLQETQY
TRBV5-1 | ASSFRPSREGHEQY